This TCR beta chain came from a study of T cell changes during pregnancy in multiple sclerosis. The assay was immunoSEQ multiplex PCR, and TCRdb's table has in-frame clones only and misses some. The sample includes tens of thousands of clones, approximately 91% of them seen just once. CDR3 size: 15 residues. The ends lost 4 bases at V and 3 bases at J; junction bases unmatched: 6. Per the germline V gene, CDR1 is PRHDT and CDR2 is FYEKMQ (reference sequence). The chain is built from TRBV13 and TRBJ2-7; TRBD2 matches 10 bases. Sequences were derived from peripheral blood, sampled in the first trimester of pregnancy. The origin of this receptor is a female donor with multiple sclerosis, enrolled in a pregnancy study. This chain's CDR3 is CASSSQREGDYEQYF. The CDR3 DNA follows: TGTGCCAGCAGCTCCCAGCGGGAGGGGGACTACGAGCAGTACTTC.